A single sample gave rise to the 26 T cell receptor beta chains below, sequenced in a study of T cell responses to AZD1222 COVID-19 vaccine. Some clones are missing from TCRdb's copy, which holds only in-frame ones; the method was immunoSEQ multiplex PCR. The table has roughly 150,000 clones, approximately 90% seen once. Sequencing was performed on peripheral blood, taken on day 0 of MenACWY control vaccination. The receptor set was obtained from an adult in good health.

The chain links TRBV27 to TRBJ2-3; either TRBD1 or TRBD2 may supply D (5 bases each). The germline CDR1 and CDR2 sequences are MNHEY and SMNVEV (reference sequence). This CDR3 has 15 residues. Trimming took 5 bases from V and 2 from J, leaving 14 bases between them. The CDR3 nucleotides read TGTGCCAGCAGTAAGAGGGGACGGACCACAGATACGCAGTATTTT. Protein: CASSKRGRTTDTQYF.

This sequence joins TRBV29-1 and TRBJ1-2; 8 positions match TRBD1. The germline gives CDR1 SQVTM, CDR2 ANQGSEA. The CDR3 spans 13 residues. After removal of 4 bases from V and 5 bases from J, the junction contained 6 bases not matched to a gene. This chain's CDR3 is CSVGHRGSYGYTF. Written as DNA, the CDR3 is TGCAGCGTTGGTCACAGGGGGTCATATGGCTACACCTTC.

This chain links TRBV11-2 with TRBJ2-7; 9 positions agree with TRBD1. Trimming cost V 6 bases and J 6 bases; bases outside gene matches: 6. From germline, CDR1 is SGHAT and CDR2 FQNNGV. CDR3 size: 13 residues. The chain's CDR3 is CASRNTGGGEQYF. In DNA, the CDR3 is TGTGCCAGCAGAAATACAGGGGGCGGCGAGCAGTACTTC.

As regards this clone: Distinct nucleotide sequences in the sample also encode this CDR3. Here the CDR3 reads CASSQGGGYEQYF. The CDR3 DNA reads TGTGCCAGCAGCCAAGGTGGGGGCTACGAGCAGTACTTC. V gene TRBV4-2 combines with J gene TRBJ2-7, with D perhaps matching TRBD1 or TRBD2 (5 bases each). Germline CDR1 is LGHNA and CDR2 is YNFKEQ. Trimming stripped 1 base from V and 3 bases from J, with 7 bases between. The CDR3 has 13 residues.

In this sample, this clone turned up a few times. The chain has TRBV2 and TRBJ2-1; the match to TRBD1 covers 8 bases. The germline V gene has CDR1 SNHLY and CDR2 FYNNEI. CDR3 length: 16 residues. Losses at the gene ends were 0 bases for V and 9 bases for J; bases not matched to a gene: 10. CDR3 residues: CASSEADRRQGFEQFF. CDR3 in DNA: TGTGCCAGCAGTGAAGCCGACCGAAGACAGGGGTTTGAGCAGTTCTTC.

The chain links TRBV10-3 to TRBJ1-5, with TRBD1 as a possible D gene (6 bases). Germline values: CDR1 ENHRY, CDR2 SYGVKD. V was trimmed by 0 bases and J by 1 base, leaving 10 bases between them. The CDR3 is 16 residues long. Here the CDR3 DNA reads TGTGCCATCAGTGAGTCTGGGACACAAAGCAATCAGCCCCAGCATTTT. This gives the protein CAISESGTQSNQPQHF.

CDR3 protein: CASSLSGAGAEAFF. The CDR3, as DNA: TGTGCCAGCAGCTTATCGGGGGCTGGGGCTGAAGCTTTCTTT. The chain combines TRBV7-8 with TRBJ1-1; TRBD1 might be the D (6 bases). V lost 2 bases and J 6 bases, leaving 13 bases between the germline ends. This CDR3 is built from 14 residues. Per germline, CDR1 SGHVS and CDR2 FQNEAQ.

The gene calls are TRBV9 and TRBJ2-1; D perhaps matches TRBD1 (6 bases). V lost 0 bases, J lost 2 bases, and 12 bases lay in between. Germline V gives CDR1 SGDLS, CDR2 YYNGEE. The CDR3 spans 16 residues. The CDR3 spells CASSVVGRGAYNEQFF. The CDR3 bases are TGTGCCAGCAGCGTAGTAGGCAGGGGAGCCTACAATGAGCAGTTCTTC.

The CDR3 loop is CASSPRGTGPSEQYF. For the CDR3, the DNA is TGCGCCAGCAGTCCCCGCGGGACAGGGCCATCCGAGCAGTACTTC. This rearrangement joins TRBV5-1 to TRBJ2-7, with TRBD1 identical over 9 bases. With V trimmed by 5 bases and J by 6 bases, 12 bases remained unmatched. This CDR3 spans 15 amino acids. The germline V gene has CDR1 SGHRS and CDR2 YFSETQ.

The V gene is TRBV11-3, the J gene TRBJ1-2; maybe TRBD1 (6 bases). Trimming took off 6 bases at V and 1 base at J, with 21 bases between the two ends. The CDR3 is 17 residues long. Germline V lookup: CDR1 SGHNT, CDR2 YENEEA. CDR3 residues: CASRKHPWGGDNYGYTF. The DNA for the CDR3 is TGTGCCAGCAGGAAGCATCCCTGGGGGGGCGATAACTATGGCTACACCTTC.

The chain combines TRBV5-4 with TRBJ1-2; D possibly corresponds to TRBD1 (5 bases). Germline CDR1 is SGHNT and CDR2 is YYREEE (reference sequence). Trimming shortened V by 1 base and J by 5 bases, and 15 bases separated the two germline ends. This CDR3 is built from 15 residues. CDR3 DNA sequence: TGTGCCAGCAGCTTGCCCGCAGGGAATATTTATGGCTACACCTTC. Translated: CASSLPAGNIYGYTF. The entire variable domain, with the rest obtained from reference TRBV5-4 and TRBJ1-2, is as follows: ETGVTQSPTHLIKTRGQQVTLRCSSQSGHNTVSWYQQALGQGPQFIFQYYREEENGRGNFPPRFSGLQFPNYSSELNVNALELDDSALYLCASSLPAGNIYGYTFGSGTRLTVV.

The rearrangement links TRBV7-3 to TRBJ2-5; TRBD2 matches at 8 bases. Germline V gene data show CDR1 as SGHTA and CDR2 as FQGTGA. This CDR3 has 15 amino acids. V was clipped by 3 bases and J by 4 bases; unmatched bases: 7. CDR3 protein: CASSFLGGLGETQYF. The CDR3 nucleotides read TGTGCCAGCAGCTTCCTGGGGGGACTAGGAGAGACCCAGTACTTC.

This chain connects TRBV11-3 to TRBJ2-1; 10 nucleotides align to TRBD2. Trimming cost V 2 bases and J 4 bases; bases outside gene matches: 2. The CDR3 spans 15 residues. CDR1 is SGHNT, CDR2 YENEEA, per germline. The CDR3: CASSLNSGGYNEQFF. CDR3 in DNA: TGTGCCAGCAGCTTAAATAGCGGGGGGTACAATGAGCAGTTCTTC.

V and J are TRBV5-1 and TRBJ2-2; 10 nucleotides agree with TRBD2. V was pared by 0 bases and J by 7 bases, with 9 bases of the junction left unmatched. This CDR3 contains 17 residues. Germline assignment: CDR1 SGHRS and CDR2 YFSETQ. The CDR3 region has the DNA TGCGCCAGCAGCTTGGCTCCAGCGGGGGGGCCGGACGGGGAGCTGTTTTTT. Translation: CASSLAPAGGPDGELFF.

V is TRBV6-5 and J is TRBJ2-1; TRBD2 is a possible D gene (5 bases). Per germline, CDR1 MNHEY and CDR2 SVGAGI. Deletions cut 6 bases from V and 6 bases from J, with 18 bases between. The CDR3 totals 15 residues. The CDR3 nucleotides read TGTGCCAGCAGAACCGGGAATAGCCATCTCAATGAGCAGTTCTTC. The encoded protein is CASRTGNSHLNEQFF.

V usage is TRBV7-2 and J usage is TRBJ2-3; D remains ambiguous. Trimming removed 4 bases from V and 1 base from J, with 9 bases in between. This CDR3 comprises 14 residues. Per germline, CDR1 SGHTA and CDR2 FQGNSA. This chain's CDR3 is CASSSGPGTDTQYF. CDR3 bases: TGTGCCAGCAGCTCCGGGCCCGGCACAGATACGCAGTATTTT.

This clone has a single count. The chain links TRBV7-2 to TRBJ2-1, with D tentatively TRBD1 (5 bases). The CDR3 loop spans 12 amino acids. CDR1 and CDR2 (germline): SGHTA, FQGNSA. With 3 bases removed from V and 9 bases from J, the gap between germline ends came to 9 bases. The CDR3 region has the DNA TGTGCCAGCAGCTTTGCCCAGGGTGAGCAGTTCTTC. Protein product: CASSFAQGEQFF.

The chain links TRBV7-9 to TRBJ1-1, with TRBD1 as a possible D gene (5 bases). The CDR3 contains 12 residues. V was trimmed by 7 bases and J by 6 bases, leaving 12 bases between them. Per the germline V gene, CDR1 is SEHNR and CDR2 is FQNEAQ (reference sequence). The CDR3 spells CASTSRGAEAFF. CDR3 sequence (DNA): TGTGCCAGCACCTCCCGGGGGGCTGAAGCTTTCTTT.

V gene TRBV12-3 or TRBV12-4 combines with J gene TRBJ2-1; unclear D gene. CDR3 size: 12 residues. The V gene lost 5 bases and the J gene lost 3 bases, with 5 bases spanning the gap. The CDR3 nucleotides are TGTGCCAGCAGTACAATCTACAATGAGCAGTTCTTC. Encoded protein: CASSTIYNEQFF.

This chain uses TRBV7-8 with TRBJ2-1, with 9 bases that match TRBD2. The CDR3 is 13 residues long. The junction had 3 bases not matched to a gene; V was cut back by 3 bases and J by 9 bases. The germline gives CDR1 SGHVS, CDR2 FQNEAQ. The CDR3 DNA follows: TGTGCCAGCAGCTTTAGCGGGAGTTTTGAGCAGTTCTTC. It specifies CASSFSGSFEQFF. The whole variable domain, remainder taken from reference TRBV7-8 and TRBJ2-1, is GAGVSQSPRYKVAKRGQDVALRCDPISGHVSLFWYQQALGQGPEFLTYFQNEAQLDKSGLPSDRFFAERPEGSVSTLKIQRTQQEDSAVYLCASSFSGSFEQFFGPGTRLTVL.

This chain connects TRBV27 to TRBJ2-4, with 7 bases lining up with TRBD1. Germline-derived CDR1 and CDR2 are MNHEY and SMNVEV (reference sequence). The trim removed 6 bases at V and 1 base at J, leaving 9 bases unmatched. The CDR3 is 16 amino acids. The CDR3 DNA is TGTGCCAGCAGCCGCCAGGGGGTGGGGGCCAAAAACATTCAGTACTTC. It yields the protein CASSRQGVGAKNIQYF.

The chain combines TRBV7-2 with TRBJ2-6; D is undetermined. Looked up from germline, CDR1 is SGHTA and CDR2 is FQGNSA. V shed 2 bases and J shed 0 bases, with 11 bases lying between them. The CDR3 is made up of 17 amino acids. The CDR3 sequence: CASSLLPGSSGANVLTF. The CDR3 DNA is TGTGCCAGCAGCTTACTGCCAGGTTCCTCTGGGGCCAACGTCCTGACTTTC.

The gene calls are TRBV5-1 and TRBJ1-6; TRBD1 matches at 12 bases. There are 15 residues in the CDR3. Germline V gene sequence: CDR1 SGHRS, CDR2 YFSETQ. V shed 3 bases and J 10 bases; nucleotides not matched to a gene: 5. The CDR3 region is CASSSGTGGRSPLHF. CDR3 DNA sequence: TGCGCCAGCAGCTCCGGGACAGGGGGCCGATCACCCCTCCACTTT.

The V and J genes are TRBV3-1 (or the pseudogene TRBV3-2) and TRBJ1-1; TRBD1 is a possible D gene (5 bases). This CDR3 comprises 14 residues. CDR1 LGHDT and CDR2 YNNKEL come from the germline V gene (reference sequence). Trimming removed 3 bases from V and 5 bases from J, with 13 bases in between. CDR3 in DNA: TGTGCCAGCAGCCACAACTGGGGGGGTACTGAAGCTTTCTTT. It translates to CASSHNWGGTEAFF.

The chain employs TRBV7-9 and TRBJ1-2; D is unresolved. Germline V gene data show CDR1 as SEHNR and CDR2 as FQNEAQ (reference sequence). This CDR3 contains 16 residues. The V gene lost 2 bases and the J gene lost 8 bases, with 21 bases spanning the gap. DNA for the CDR3: TGTGCCAGCAGCTTACTTCCCTCGGACGCCCTAGTCGGCTACACCTTC. This encodes CASSLLPSDALVGYTF.

This chain links TRBV29-1 with TRBJ2-2, with no clear D. The CDR3 extends over 12 amino acids. Looked up from germline, CDR1 is SQVTM and CDR2 is ANQGSEA. The V end was cut by 4 bases, the J end by 1 base, with 4 bases between. CDR3: CSVGQNTGELFF. CDR3 in DNA: TGCAGCGTTGGGCAGAACACCGGGGAGCTGTTTTTT.